The 29 T cell receptor beta chains reported below all come from one sample, sequenced in a study of T cells in localized non-small cell lung cancer. The assay was immunoSEQ multiplex PCR, and TCRdb's table has in-frame clones only and misses some. The repertoire holds around 96,000 clones, with roughly 93% as singletons. This specimen was PBMCs, taken before any cancer treatment. All receptors derive from a woman aged 35-75 years with stage II squamous cell lung carcinoma.

The J gene is TRBJ2-2, the V gene TRBV5-1; tentatively, D is TRBD1 (6 bases). Trimming removed 0 bases at V and 1 base at J, with 16 bases between. Germline CDR1 SGHRS, CDR2 YFSETQ. The CDR3 is made up of 18 amino acids. CDR3 protein: CASSLATTGRGNTGELFF. For the CDR3, the DNA is TGCGCCAGCAGCTTGGCCACGACAGGCCGAGGGAACACCGGGGAGCTGTTTTTT.

The genes are TRBV29-1 and TRBJ2-3; 7 bases map to TRBD2. Germline CDR1 reads SQVTM; CDR2 reads ANQGSEA. The CDR3 covers 14 residues. The V segment lost 6 bases and the J segment 1 base; nucleotides outside the gene matches: 7. CDR3 region: CSVSGLEGTDTQYF. The DNA of the CDR3 is TGCAGCGTCTCCGGACTAGAGGGCACAGATACGCAGTATTTT.

CDR3 sequence reads: CASSPEKDRGGYTF. The CDR3 region has the DNA TGTGCCAGCAGCCCCGAGAAAGACAGGGGCGGCTACACCTTC. V usage is TRBV4-2 and J usage is TRBJ1-2, with 8 bases identical to TRBD1. V shed 4 bases and J 8 bases; nucleotides not matched to a gene: 9. The germline V gene has CDR1 LGHNA and CDR2 YNFKEQ. This CDR3 has 14 amino acids.

V is TRBV5-1 and J is TRBJ2-5; the match to TRBD2 covers 7 bases. Germline-derived CDR1 and CDR2 are SGHRS and YFSETQ. V lost 0 bases to trimming and J lost 11 bases; unmatched junction nucleotides: 13. The CDR3 totals 15 residues. CDR3 region: CASSLVPTGPREQYF. In DNA, the CDR3 is TGCGCCAGCAGCTTGGTTCCGACTGGTCCGCGGGAGCAGTACTTC.

The V call is TRBV5-1, the J call TRBJ2-1; TRBD1 matches at 9 bases. The junction had 10 bases not matched to a gene; V was cut back by 2 bases and J by 7 bases. From germline, CDR1 is SGHRS and CDR2 YFSETQ. The CDR3 consists of 16 residues. The CDR3 DNA reads as TGCGCCAGCAGCTTTTCGACGGGACAGGGTAATAATGAGCAGTTCTTC. This encodes CASSFSTGQGNNEQFF. Looking up the rest from reference TRBV5-1 and TRBJ2-1 gives the full variable domain: KAGVTQTPRYLIKTRGQQVTLSCSPISGHRSVSWYQQTPGQGLQFLFEYFSETQRNKGNFPGRFSGRQFSNSRSEMNVSTLELGDSALYLCASSFSTGQGNNEQFFGPGTRLTVL.

V usage is TRBV6-5 and J usage is TRBJ1-5, with D maybe TRBD1 (5 bases). Trimming left V 6 bases short and J 9 bases short, with 15 bases between. Germline V lookup: CDR1 MNHEY, CDR2 SVGAGI. This CDR3 spans 13 amino acids. CDR3 sequence reads: CASRLGVDRPQHF. For the CDR3, the DNA is TGTGCCAGCAGGCTGGGGGTTGATCGGCCCCAGCATTTT.

This chain connects TRBV11-2 to TRBJ1-1; D call uncertain. The CDR3 length is 15 residues. V was pared by 5 bases and J by 1 base, with 14 bases between. From germline, CDR1 is SGHAT and CDR2 FQNNGV. CDR3 loop: CASSKLRLTNTEAFF. Written as DNA, the CDR3 is TGTGCCAGCAGCAAACTAAGACTGACGAACACTGAAGCTTTCTTT.

Comments on this clone: Distinct nucleotide sequences in the sample also encode this CDR3. The rearrangement joins TRBV27 to TRBJ2-5, with D possibly TRBD2 on 6 matching bases. This CDR3 is built from 13 residues. Trimming removed 3 bases at V and 5 bases at J, with 10 bases between. Germline CDR1 reads MNHEY; CDR2 reads SMNVEV (reference sequence). The CDR3 coding sequence is TGTGCCAGCAGTTTGCCAGGGAGGGAGACCCAGTACTTC. It translates to CASSLPGRETQYF.

The genes are TRBV18 and TRBJ2-2; 9 nucleotides line up with TRBD1. Losses at the gene ends were 0 bases for V and 6 bases for J; bases not matched to a gene: 8. CDR3 length: 17 amino acids. Looked up from germline, CDR1 is KGHSH and CDR2 is LQKENI. The CDR3 region has the DNA TGTGCCAGCTCACCACCAAAGTGGACAGGGGAGGCCGGGGAGCTGTTTTTT. This encodes CASSPPKWTGEAGELFF. The full variable domain, rest sourced from reference TRBV18 and TRBJ2-2, is NAGVMQNPRHLVRRRGQEARLRCSPMKGHSHVYWYRQLPEEGLKFMVYLQKENIIDESGMPKERFSAEFPKEGPSILRIQQVVRGDSAAYFCASSPPKWTGEAGELFFGEGSRLTVL.

The chain couples TRBV6-5 to TRBJ2-2; D is possibly TRBD2 (6 bases). The germline CDR1 and CDR2 sequences are MNHEY and SVGAGI. V shed 5 bases and J shed 4 bases, with 11 bases lying between them. CDR3 length equals 14 residues. The CDR3, as DNA: TGTGCCAGCAGTCCTACCGGGGGCACCGGGGAGCTGTTTTTT. The encoded protein is CASSPTGGTGELFF.

This chain uses TRBV6-5 with TRBJ2-7; TRBD2 aligns across 8 bases. This CDR3 contains 15 residues. The germline V gene encodes CDR1 MNHEY and CDR2 SVGAGI. V was clipped by 0 bases and J by 0 bases; unmatched bases: 1. CDR3 in DNA: TGTGCCAGCAGTTACTCGGCGGGAGGCTCCTACGAGCAGTACTTC. It specifies CASSYSAGGSYEQYF.

The chain employs TRBV27 and TRBJ1-1, with 7 positions matching TRBD1. This CDR3 comprises 16 residues. The germline CDR1 and CDR2 sequences are MNHEY and SMNVEV (reference sequence). Trimming took 5 bases from V and 6 from J; bases not matched to a gene: 15. CDR3 DNA sequence: TGTGCCAGCAGTATTACGATACAGGGGATTAGGGCTGAAGCTTTCTTT. Translated: CASSITIQGIRAEAFF.

The V gene is TRBV15, the J gene TRBJ2-7; 7 nucleotides align to TRBD1. CDR1 and CDR2 from the germline V gene are LNHNV and YYDKDF (reference sequence). Trimming cost V 1 base and J 7 bases; bases outside gene matches: 10. CDR3 length: 15 amino acids. CDR3 nucleotide sequence: TGTGCCACCAGCAGAGGAGGACAGGCCAGGGGGGAGCAGTACTTC. This gives the protein CATSRGGQARGEQYF.

The sample holds one count of this clone. The chain carries TRBV2 and TRBJ1-2; TRBD1 matches 8 bases. Germline trimming cut 4 bases from V and 8 bases from J; bases unmatched to any gene: 3. The V gene's germline CDR1 is SNHLY and CDR2 FYNNEI. The CDR3 contains 12 residues. The CDR3 DNA reads TGTGCCAGCAGTGCAGGGGGCCGGGGCTACACCTTC. Translation: CASSAGGRGYTF.

This chain links TRBV6-6 with TRBJ1-2; possibly TRBD1 for D (5 bases). Between the trimmed V and J ends, which lost 0 bases and 8 bases, there was a span of 13 bases. The CDR3 covers 14 residues. The germline V gene has CDR1 MNHNY and CDR2 SVGAGI (reference sequence). The CDR3 protein is CASSYSTRAEGYTF. CDR3 DNA: TGTGCCAGCAGTTACTCGACCAGGGCTGAGGGCTACACCTTC.

The chain carries TRBV5-6 and TRBJ1-2, with D perhaps TRBD1 (5 bases). The V gene lost 4 bases and the J gene lost 5 bases, with 21 bases spanning the gap. CDR1 and CDR2 (germline): SGHDT, YYEEEE. The CDR3 extends over 16 amino acids. Here the CDR3 reads CASSPEGRPGFYGYTF. CDR3 DNA sequence: TGTGCCAGCAGCCCTGAGGGGCGCCCGGGATTTTATGGCTACACCTTC.

V and J are TRBV5-4 and TRBJ2-3, with D perhaps TRBD2 (6 bases). V lost 7 bases and J 0 bases, leaving 9 bases between the germline ends. The CDR3 extends over 13 amino acids. From germline, CDR1 is SGHNT and CDR2 YYREEE (reference sequence). For the CDR3, the DNA is TGTGCCAGCCCGGGGGAGAGCACAGATACGCAGTATTTT. Amino acid sequence: CASPGESTDTQYF. The full variable domain, rest sourced from reference TRBV5-4 and TRBJ2-3, is ETGVTQSPTHLIKTRGQQVTLRCSSQSGHNTVSWYQQALGQGPQFIFQYYREEENGRGNFPPRFSGLQFPNYSSELNVNALELDDSALYLCASPGESTDTQYFGPGTRLTVL.

This sequence joins TRBV5-4 and TRBJ2-1; D call uncertain. The CDR3 sequence is 13 residues long. Germline V gives CDR1 SGHNT, CDR2 YYREEE (reference sequence). V shed 7 bases and J shed 3 bases, with 11 bases lying between them. CDR3 loop: CASQAALYNEQFF. The CDR3 DNA sequence: TGTGCCAGCCAGGCAGCGCTCTACAATGAGCAGTTCTTC.

CDR3 region: CASSLASAKGGYTF. CDR3 sequence (DNA): TGTGCCAGCAGCTTGGCTTCAGCTAAGGGTGGCTACACCTTC. This sequence joins TRBV5-6 and TRBJ1-2; D is uncertain. Trimming took 0 bases from V and 7 from J, leaving 13 bases between them. This CDR3 spans 14 amino acids. Looked up from germline, CDR1 is SGHDT and CDR2 is YYEEEE.

This chain joins TRBV30 and TRBJ2-6; D is unclear. This CDR3 is built from 12 residues. Trimming removed 5 bases at V and 0 bases at J, with 2 bases between. The V gene's germline CDR1 is GTSNPN and CDR2 SVGIG (reference sequence). CDR3 in DNA: TGTGCCTGGGACTCTGGGGCCAACGTCCTGACTTTC. Amino acids: CAWDSGANVLTF.

The chain joins TRBV19 to TRBJ2-5, with a possible D match to TRBD1 (6 bases). Germline V gene data show CDR1 as LNHDA and CDR2 as SQIVND (reference sequence). Deletions cut 6 bases from V and 5 bases from J, with 7 bases between. CDR3 length: 11 amino acids. The DNA of the CDR3 is TGTGCCAGTAGAGGACAGGAGACCCAGTACTTC. Translating it yields CASRGQETQYF.

V and J are TRBV19 and TRBJ1-2; TRBD1 matches at 8 bases. The J segment lost 5 bases and the V segment lost 7 bases, leaving 9 bases of the junction unmatched. This CDR3 comprises 14 residues. CDR1 is LNHDA, CDR2 SQIVND, per germline (reference sequence). CDR3 nucleotide sequence: TGTGCCAGTATTGGCAGGGGGCCCGCATATGGCTACACCTTC. It translates to CASIGRGPAYGYTF.

V usage is TRBV6-1 and J usage is TRBJ1-6; no definite D call. V lost 6 bases and J lost 9, with 18 bases in between. This CDR3 has 15 residues. The germline V gene encodes CDR1 MNHNS and CDR2 SASEGT. Here the CDR3 reads CASRRQRANFSPLHF. Written as DNA, the CDR3 is TGTGCCAGCAGAAGGCAAAGGGCAAACTTTTCACCCCTCCACTTT.

This sequence joins TRBV28 and TRBJ1-6; tentative D call: TRBD1 (6 bases). Germline CDR1 reads MDHEN; CDR2 reads SYDVKM. The CDR3 has 15 residues. Trimming removed 7 bases from V and 5 bases from J, with 15 bases in between. CDR3 nucleotides: TGTGCCAGCAACCCCGGGACATATCATAATTCACCCCTCCACTTT. Its protein product is CASNPGTYHNSPLHF. Supplemented by reference TRBV28 and TRBJ1-6, the full variable domain reads DVKVTQSSRYLVKRTGEKVFLECVQDMDHENMFWYRQDPGLGLRLIYFSYDVKMKEKGDIPEGYSVSREKKERFSLILESASTNQTSMYLCASNPGTYHNSPLHFGNGTRLTVT.

The chain joins TRBV7-2 to TRBJ1-5; D not certain. This CDR3 contains 15 residues. CDR1 and CDR2 (germline): SGHTA, FQGNSA. V lost 2 bases to trimming and J lost 3 bases, with 11 bases between them. CDR3 in DNA: TGTGCCAGCAGCTTAAGGCTAGGGCACAATCAGCCCCAGCATTTT. Residues: CASSLRLGHNQPQHF.

The chain has TRBV4-1 and TRBJ2-1; 9 bases line up with TRBD2. J lost 12 bases, V lost 2 bases, and 8 bases had no gene match. The CDR3 contains 14 residues. Germline V lookup: CDR1 MGHRA, CDR2 YSYEKL. This CDR3 is CASSQPGLAGRQFF. The CDR3 DNA reads as TGCGCCAGCAGCCAACCGGGACTAGCAGGGCGGCAGTTCTTC.

The chain has TRBV28 and TRBJ1-3; 7 positions match TRBD1. V shed 5 bases, J shed 4 bases, and the junction held 17 bases outside the gene matches. Germline loops: CDR1 MDHEN, CDR2 SYDVKM. The CDR3 totals 18 residues. The CDR3 protein is CASSPGGAGGFGGNTIYF. The CDR3 DNA reads as TGTGCCAGCAGTCCTGGGGGGGCAGGGGGATTCGGAGGAAACACCATATATTTT.

As DNA, the CDR3 is TGCGCCAGCAGGGGGGTGGGAGGGACCTACGAGCAGTACTTC. Its protein is CASRGVGGTYEQYF. V and J are TRBV10-2 and TRBJ2-7, with 7 bases identical to TRBD2. The CDR3 contains 14 residues. J gave up 2 bases and V 6 bases, and 7 bases lay outside the gene matches. Germline assignment: CDR1 WSHSY and CDR2 SAAADI.

The chain has TRBV5-1 and TRBJ1-1; TRBD1 might be the D (6 bases). V was clipped by 6 bases and J by 2 bases, with 17 bases between them. Germline CDR1 SGHRS, CDR2 YFSETQ. CDR3 length equals 15 residues. The CDR3: CASTQMGAGNTEAFF. The CDR3 DNA is TGCGCCAGCACCCAGATGGGGGCAGGTAACACTGAAGCTTTCTTT.